The 19 T cell receptor beta chains below come from one sample, sequenced in a study of shared T cell receptors in the human thymus. This table comes from immunoSEQ multiplex PCR, and its TCRdb copy is limited to in-frame clones, with some not included. The data contain 550,000 to 800,000 clones, 80% to 90% of them seen just once; the ten biggest clones take up around 0.0099%. This same sample was also taken into another study, of human thymus T cells.

Sequences were obtained from thymocytes. Every receptor here comes from a girl less than two years old with a congenital heart defect.

The rearrangement joins TRBV27 to TRBJ1-2; D call uncertain. V was cut by 5 bases and J by 3 bases, with 28 bases left in between. Germline V CDR1 and CDR2: MNHEY, SMNVEV (reference sequence). The CDR3 runs 19 residues. The CDR3 sequence is CASSIGPQEGGIYDYGYTF. CDR3 bases: TGTGCCAGCAGTATAGGGCCTCAGGAAGGAGGAATATATGACTATGGCTACACCTTC.

The gene calls are TRBV28 and TRBJ2-2; no clear D. The CDR3 consists of 15 residues. Trimming took 3 bases from V and 4 from J, leaving 12 bases between them. In germline, CDR1 is MDHEN, CDR2 SYDVKM. CDR3 amino acids: CASSFWARSTGELFF. The CDR3 DNA follows: TGTGCCAGCAGTTTTTGGGCCCGATCCACCGGGGAGCTGTTTTTT.

V gene TRBV19 combines with J gene TRBJ1-1, with D maybe TRBD1 (5 bases). The CDR3 runs to 14 residues. Trimming took off 3 bases at V and 0 bases at J, with 8 bases between the two ends. CDR1 is LNHDA and CDR2 is SQIVND in the germline V gene (reference sequence). CDR3 coding DNA: TGTGCCAGTAGTATCCAGGGATTGAACACTGAAGCTTTCTTT. This encodes CASSIQGLNTEAFF. The full variable domain, with the rest looked up from reference TRBV19 and TRBJ1-1, is DGGITQSPKYLFRKEGQNVTLSCEQNLNHDAMYWYRQDPGQGLRLIYYSQIVNDFQKGDIAEGYSVSREKKESFPLTVTSAQKNPTAFYLCASSIQGLNTEAFFGQGTRLTVV.

This clone has just one count. The CDR3 sequence is CASSQRQMNTEAFF. For the CDR3, the DNA is TGTGCCAGCAGCCAAAGACAGATGAACACTGAAGCTTTCTTT. The chain combines TRBV14 with TRBJ1-1; perhaps TRBD1 as D (5 bases). This CDR3 has 14 residues. CDR1 is SGHDN, CDR2 FVKESK, per germline. The ends were cut back, 2 bases at V and 0 bases at J, with 7 bases in the middle.

In this sample, this clone turned up once. This rearrangement joins TRBV7-9 to TRBJ2-3; D is possibly TRBD2 (5 bases). Germline CDR1 is SEHNR and CDR2 is FQNEAQ (reference sequence). The CDR3 spans 16 residues. Trimming took 8 bases from V and 1 from J, leaving 19 bases between them. CDR3 nucleotide sequence: TGTGCCAGCGCGAAGTTGAATGGACTTCGCACAGATACGCAGTATTTT. This encodes CASAKLNGLRTDTQYF.

The V gene is TRBV4-1, the J gene TRBJ2-5, with TRBD2 identical over 10 bases. This CDR3 spans 19 amino acids. Germline V lookup: CDR1 MGHRA, CDR2 YSYEKL. Trimming cost V 0 bases and J 0 bases; bases outside gene matches: 10. Written as DNA, the CDR3 is TGCGCCAGCAGCCAAGATGGAAAGCGGGGGGGCCCGAACCAAGAGACCCAGTACTTC. Amino acids: CASSQDGKRGGPNQETQYF.

This chain joins TRBV19 and TRBJ1-5; 7 nucleotides agree with TRBD1. Germline CDR1 LNHDA, CDR2 SQIVND (reference sequence). The CDR3 totals 15 residues. V was pared by 7 bases and J by 0 bases, with 6 bases of the junction left unmatched. DNA of the CDR3: TGTGCCAGTACCTCGGGACAGTATAGCAATCAGCCCCAGCATTTT. Its protein is CASTSGQYSNQPQHF.

V gene TRBV19 combines with J gene TRBJ1-2; TRBD1 aligns across 7 bases. The V segment lost 7 bases and the J segment 3 bases; nucleotides outside the gene matches: 5. The CDR3 has 13 residues. The germline V gene encodes CDR1 LNHDA and CDR2 SQIVND (reference sequence). CDR3 DNA: TGTGCCAGTAATGACAGGGATCACTATGGCTACACCTTC. Translated, it gives CASNDRDHYGYTF. Full variable domain (outside the CDR3, taken from reference TRBV19 and TRBJ1-2): DGGITQSPKYLFRKEGQNVTLSCEQNLNHDAMYWYRQDPGQGLRLIYYSQIVNDFQKGDIAEGYSVSREKKESFPLTVTSAQKNPTAFYLCASNDRDHYGYTFGSGTRLTVV.

The chain joins TRBV4-3 to TRBJ2-1; possibly TRBD1 for D (7 bases). The CDR3 totals 17 residues. Germline V gene sequence: CDR1 LGHNA, CDR2 YSLEER. Between the trimmed V and J ends, which lost 3 bases and 3 bases, there was a span of 18 bases. The CDR3 reads CASSQDRGQGGYNEQFF. In DNA form, the CDR3 reads TGCGCCAGCAGCCAGGATCGAGGGCAGGGGGGCTACAATGAGCAGTTCTTC.

CDR3 nucleotide sequence: TGTGCCAGTACCGAAGCTGGGGACAGGGCTTTCACAGATACGCAGTATTTT. Amino acid sequence: CASTEAGDRAFTDTQYF. This chain uses TRBV19 with TRBJ2-3, with 9 bases matching TRBD1. This CDR3 is 17 amino acids long. Germline-derived CDR1 and CDR2 are LNHDA and SQIVND (reference sequence). Trimming took 7 bases from V and 2 from J; bases not matched to a gene: 13.

This rearrangement joins TRBV19 to TRBJ1-1; perhaps TRBD1 as D (5 bases). With 2 bases removed from V and 2 bases from J, the gap between germline ends came to 18 bases. The CDR3 runs 17 residues. CDR1 is LNHDA and CDR2 is SQIVND in the germline V gene (reference sequence). The CDR3 region has the DNA TGTGCCAGTAGTATAACGGGACTCCAAACTACAAACACTGAAGCTTTCTTT. It translates to CASSITGLQTTNTEAFF. The entire variable domain, with the rest obtained from reference TRBV19 and TRBJ1-1, is as follows: DGGITQSPKYLFRKEGQNVTLSCEQNLNHDAMYWYRQDPGQGLRLIYYSQIVNDFQKGDIAEGYSVSREKKESFPLTVTSAQKNPTAFYLCASSITGLQTTNTEAFFGQGTRLTVV.

The chain joins TRBV27 to TRBJ1-2; the match to TRBD1 covers 7 bases. Germline CDR1 reads MNHEY; CDR2 reads SMNVEV (reference sequence). J lost 6 bases, V lost 6 bases, and 13 bases had no gene match. The CDR3 contains 15 residues. CDR3: CASSRTGTARDGYTF. CDR3 sequence (DNA): TGTGCCAGCAGCCGAACAGGGACAGCTCGGGATGGCTACACCTTC.

The chain employs TRBV7-9 and TRBJ1-6; TRBD1 aligns across 11 bases. This CDR3 has 16 residues. Looked up from germline, CDR1 is SEHNR and CDR2 is FQNEAQ (reference sequence). V trimming: 5 bases; J trimming: 8 bases; junction bases outside the gene matches: 8. CDR3 DNA: TGTGCCAGCAGCCATCCGGGACAGGGGGGTGATTCACCCCTCCACTTT. Its protein product is CASSHPGQGGDSPLHF.

CDR3 coding DNA: TGTGCCAGCAGCTTCAGCGGGGGGGTGAGAGTGGAGCAGTTCTTC. Translated: CASSFSGGVRVEQFF. The chain has TRBV7-2 and TRBJ2-1; 10 bases map to TRBD2. The V and J ends lost 3 bases and 10 bases, in that order; junction bases with no gene match: 9. CDR3 length: 15 residues. Germline assignment: CDR1 SGHTA and CDR2 FQGNSA.

The chain employs TRBV2 and TRBJ1-4; TRBD1 aligns across 8 bases. Germline CDR1 and CDR2: SNHLY and FYNNEI. This CDR3 region has 19 residues. Trimming took 6 bases from V and 0 from J; bases not matched to a gene: 15. CDR3 region: CASSELKDRAHATNEKLFF. CDR3 DNA sequence: TGTGCCAGCAGCGAGTTGAAGGACAGGGCTCACGCAACTAATGAAAAACTGTTTTTT.

V gene TRBV10-2 combines with J gene TRBJ2-7, with a possible D match to TRBD1 (5 bases). Between the trimmed V and J ends, which lost 2 bases and 3 bases, there was a span of 11 bases. The CDR3 extends over 14 amino acids. Germline CDR1 WSHSY, CDR2 SAAADI. CDR3 in DNA: TGCGCCAGCAGTGAGCCAGGGCCCCTCTACGAGCAGTACTTC. Its protein product is CASSEPGPLYEQYF.

V gene TRBV7-9 combines with J gene TRBJ1-1, with a tentative D call TRBD1 (6 bases). CDR1 and CDR2 (germline): SEHNR, FQNEAQ (reference sequence). The CDR3 runs 13 residues. The germline V and J ends were trimmed by 2 bases and 9 bases, with 13 bases remaining between them. CDR3 sequence reads: CASSLRGTRKAFF. CDR3 in DNA: TGTGCCAGCAGCTTAAGGGGGACTAGGAAAGCTTTCTTT. Using reference TRBV7-9 and TRBJ1-1 for the parts outside the CDR3, the full variable domain is DTGVSQNPRHKITKRGQNVTFRCDPISEHNRLYWYRQTLGQGPEFLTYFQNEAQLEKSRLLSDRFSAERPKGSFSTLEIQRTEQGDSAMYLCASSLRGTRKAFFGQGTRLTVV.

V usage is TRBV19 and J usage is TRBJ2-3; 7 nucleotides align to TRBD2. This CDR3 is 14 amino acids long. Per the germline V gene, CDR1 is LNHDA and CDR2 is SQIVND (reference sequence). With V trimmed by 7 bases and J by 0 bases, 4 bases remained unmatched. The DNA of the CDR3 is TGTGCCAGTACGGGCGGGGGTAGCACAGATACGCAGTATTTT. Amino acids: CASTGGGSTDTQYF.

The J gene is TRBJ1-2, the V gene TRBV6-5, with a possible D match to TRBD1 (5 bases). The germline CDR1 and CDR2 sequences are MNHEY and SVGAGI. Trimming pared 5 bases from V and 2 bases from J, leaving 12 bases between. This CDR3 spans 14 amino acids. CDR3 sequence: CASSEWTPNYGYTF. In DNA form, the CDR3 reads TGTGCCAGCAGTGAGTGGACACCGAACTATGGCTACACCTTC.